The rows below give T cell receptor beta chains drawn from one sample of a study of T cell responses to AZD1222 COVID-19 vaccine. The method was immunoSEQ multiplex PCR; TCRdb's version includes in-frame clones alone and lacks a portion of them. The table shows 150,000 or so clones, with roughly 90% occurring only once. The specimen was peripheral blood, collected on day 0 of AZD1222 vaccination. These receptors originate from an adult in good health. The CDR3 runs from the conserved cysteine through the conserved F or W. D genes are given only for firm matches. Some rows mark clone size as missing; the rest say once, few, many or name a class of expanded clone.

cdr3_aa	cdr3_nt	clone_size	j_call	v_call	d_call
CASSPRGDEQFF	TGTGCCAGCTCACCACGCGGGGATGAGCAGTTCTTC	-	TRBJ2-1	TRBV18	-
CASSFTSGLGYEQYF	TGTGCCAGCAGCTTTACTAGCGGGCTGGGCTACGAGCAGTACTTC	-	TRBJ2-7	TRBV5-5	TRBD2
CASRQGTEGYTF	TGTGCCAGCAGACAGGGGACGGAGGGCTACACCTTC	once	TRBJ1-2	TRBV28	TRBD1
CASSFGAQGSSQPQHF	TGTGCCAGCAGTTTCGGGGCACAGGGAAGCAGTCAGCCCCAGCATTTT	-	TRBJ1-5	TRBV27	-
CASSLSLVRPQHF	TGTGCCAGCAGTTTATCTCTCGTCCGGCCCCAGCATTTT	-	TRBJ1-5	TRBV28	-
CASSLGQPNIQYF	TGTGCCAGCAGTTTAGGGCAGCCAAACATTCAGTACTTC	-	TRBJ2-4	TRBV28	-
CASSNQGLQSPLHF	TGTGCCAGCAGCAATCAGGGATTGCAGTCACCCCTCCACTTT	-	TRBJ1-6	TRBV14	-
CASSLGQPVTEAFF	TGTGCCAGCAGCTTAGGACAGCCAGTCACTGAAGCTTTCTTT	-	TRBJ1-1	TRBV13	-
CASSVTYEQYF	TGTGCCAGCAGCGTCACCTACGAGCAGTACTTC	-	TRBJ2-7	TRBV6-2/TRBV6-3	-
CASSMARGLAGVGQDEQYF	TGTGCCAGCAGCATGGCTCGAGGGCTAGCGGGAGTGGGGCAGGACGAGCAGTACTTC	-	TRBJ2-7	TRBV21-1	-
CASSEVSGAYSPLHF	TGTGCCAGCAGTGAAGTATCCGGCGCTTATTCACCCCTCCACTTT	few	TRBJ1-6	TRBV6-1	-
CASSYNGIYEQYF	TGTGCCAGCAGTTACAACGGAATATACGAGCAGTACTTC	-	TRBJ2-7	TRBV6-2/TRBV6-3	-
CASSTPDPADRYEQYF	TGTGCCAGTAGTACTCCTGACCCCGCCGACAGGTACGAGCAGTACTTC	-	TRBJ2-7	TRBV19	-
CASSLGGGSGRRTGELFF	TGTGCCAGCAGCTTAGGAGGGGGTAGCGGGAGGCGAACCGGGGAGCTGTTTTTT	few	TRBJ2-2	TRBV7-2	TRBD2
CASSLEASRTYTF	TGTGCCAGCAGCTTAGAGGCCAGCAGAACCTACACCTTC	-	TRBJ1-2	TRBV7-2	-
CASSFRQANTGELFF	TGTGCCAGCAGCTTCCGACAGGCCAACACCGGGGAGCTGTTTTTT	-	TRBJ2-2	TRBV11-2	-
CASSQDSGTGFQPQHF	TGCGCCAGCAGCCAAGATTCGGGGACAGGGTTTCAGCCCCAGCATTTT	-	TRBJ1-5	TRBV4-1	TRBD1
CASAYGISEFF	TGTGCCAGCGCCTACGGGATCTCCGAGTTCTTC	-	TRBJ2-1	TRBV27	-
CASSSPRDRSPEAFF	TGTGCCAGCAGTTCACCTCGGGACAGGTCCCCTGAAGCTTTCTTT	-	TRBJ1-1	TRBV6-2/TRBV6-3	TRBD1
CASSQGGPGELFF	TGTGCCAGCAGCCAGGGTGGTCCCGGGGAGCTGTTTTTT	-	TRBJ2-2	TRBV13	-
CSASRGQGAQREKLFF	TGCAGTGCTAGTCGGGGACAGGGGGCGCAGCGTGAAAAACTGTTTTTT	-	TRBJ1-4	TRBV20-1	TRBD1
CASSFLTKGQTYGYTF	TGCGCCAGCAGCTTCCTTACCAAGGGACAGACCTATGGCTACACCTTC	-	TRBJ1-2	TRBV5-1	TRBD1
CASSPLASGANTGELFF	TGTGCCAGCAGCCCCCTCGCTAGCGGGGCGAACACCGGGGAGCTGTTTTTT	-	TRBJ2-2	TRBV7-3	TRBD2
CASRDTHNSPLHF	TGTGCCAGCAGGGACACGCATAATTCACCCCTCCACTTT	-	TRBJ1-6	TRBV6-5	-
CASSAPGISYNEQFF	TGTGCCAGTAGTGCCCCGGGGATCTCCTACAATGAGCAGTTCTTC	-	TRBJ2-1	TRBV19	-
CASSPPGQEAFF	TGTGCCAGCAGCCCACCGGGACAGGAAGCTTTCTTT	-	TRBJ1-1	TRBV11-2	TRBD1
CAWQGEEKLFF	TGTGCCTGGCAGGGGGAGGAAAAACTGTTTTTT	-	TRBJ1-4	TRBV30	TRBD1
CASSPEDLRLGKPYEQYF	TGTGCCAGCAGCCCTGAGGACCTCCGACTGGGGAAACCCTACGAGCAGTACTTC	once	TRBJ2-7	TRBV13	-
CASSPGQPYETQYF	TGTGCCAGCAGCCCGGGACAGCCGTACGAGACCCAGTACTTC	once	TRBJ2-5	TRBV7-3	TRBD1
CASSARGLGGYTEAFF	TGTGCCAGCAGCGCCCGGGGACTTGGTGGGTACACTGAAGCTTTCTTT	-	TRBJ1-1	TRBV9	-
CASSEGTAYGYTF	TGTGCCAGCAGCGAAGGGACCGCTTATGGCTACACCTTC	-	TRBJ1-2	TRBV2	-
CAWSHPTGAEGEQYF	TGTGCCTGGAGCCATCCGACAGGGGCTGAGGGGGAGCAGTACTTC	-	TRBJ2-7	TRBV30	TRBD1
CASSHSTDTQYF	TGTGCCAGCAGTCACTCCACAGATACGCAGTATTTT	-	TRBJ2-3	TRBV25-1	-
CAWRDKGTEAFF	TGTGCCTGGAGGGATAAGGGCACTGAAGCTTTCTTT	-	TRBJ1-1	TRBV30	-
CASSKPSENQPQHF	TGTGCCAGCAGCAAGCCGTCGGAAAATCAGCCCCAGCATTTT	-	TRBJ1-5	TRBV5-8	-
CASSSQGGSTEAFF	TGTGCCAGCAGCTCCCAGGGGGGATCGACTGAAGCTTTCTTT	-	TRBJ1-1	TRBV7-2	TRBD1
CASSVDSNFYEQYF	TGTGCCAGCAGCGTAGACTCGAACTTCTACGAGCAGTACTTC	-	TRBJ2-7	TRBV9	-
CASSPGPYLSTIYF	TGCGCCAGCAGCCCGGGGCCTTATTTGTCTACCATATATTTT	-	TRBJ1-3	TRBV4-3	-
CASRTGESSGSYNEQFF	TGTGCCAGCCGGACAGGGGAGAGTAGCGGTTCCTACAATGAGCAGTTCTTC	-	TRBJ2-1	TRBV19	TRBD1
CASSLIPSSYNEQFF	TGTGCCAGCAGCCTCATACCGAGCTCCTACAATGAGCAGTTCTTC	-	TRBJ2-1	TRBV7-9	-
CASSARTGGIEDNSPLHF	TGTGCCAGCAGCGCTCGGACAGGGGGCATTGAAGATAATTCACCCCTCCACTTT	-	TRBJ1-6	TRBV9	TRBD1
CASIRKIGNTEAFF	TGTGCCAGCATTAGAAAAATTGGGAACACTGAAGCTTTCTTT	-	TRBJ1-1	TRBV6-5	-
CASSLDRNTEAFF	TGTGCCAGCAGTCTGGACAGGAACACTGAAGCTTTCTTT	-	TRBJ1-1	TRBV28	-
CASSQDLAGRRSYTF	TGTGCCAGCAGCCAAGATCTTGCAGGGCGAAGAAGCTACACCTTC	-	TRBJ1-2	TRBV3-1/TRBV3-2	-
CASSSGRPYEQYF	TGTGCCAGCAGCTCGGGAAGGCCATACGAGCAGTACTTC	-	TRBJ2-7	TRBV7-2	-
CASSEWGYTF	TGTGCCAGCAGTGAATGGGGCTACACCTTC	-	TRBJ1-2	TRBV6-1	-
CASSLKPQDYNEQFF	TGTGCCAGCAGCTTAAAACCGCAGGACTACAATGAGCAGTTCTTC	-	TRBJ2-1	TRBV11-3	-
CASSPQAGAAYEQYF	TGTGCCAGCTCACCACAAGCGGGAGCGGCCTACGAGCAGTACTTC	few	TRBJ2-7	TRBV18	TRBD2
CASSLDGGLGELFF	TGTGCCAGCAGCTTAGATGGGGGGCTCGGGGAGCTGTTTTTT	-	TRBJ2-2	TRBV7-2	-
CSASGGASNQPQHF	TGCAGTGCTAGTGGGGGGGCTAGCAATCAGCCCCAGCATTTT	-	TRBJ1-5	TRBV20-1	-
CASSQFQGLLTSTDTQYF	TGCGCCAGCAGTCAATTCCAGGGTCTCCTAACTAGCACAGATACGCAGTATTTT	-	TRBJ2-3	TRBV23-1	-
CASSQEPGLANEQYF	TGCGCCAGCAGCCAAGAGCCGGGACTAGCCAACGAGCAGTACTTC	-	TRBJ2-7	TRBV4-1	TRBD2
CASSYTGGPLYGYTF	TGTGCCAGCAGTTACACAGGGGGTCCCCTCTATGGCTACACCTTC	-	TRBJ1-2	TRBV6-5	TRBD1
CASSLRGVEKLFF	TGTGCCAGCAGTTTACGGGGGGTGGAAAAACTGTTTTTT	-	TRBJ1-4	TRBV12-3/TRBV12-4	-
CASSLGDTQYF	TGTGCCAGCAGCCTCGGGGATACGCAGTATTTT	-	TRBJ2-3	TRBV14	-
CASRTTGSSSNQPQHF	TGTGCCAGTAGGACGACAGGGTCCTCTAGCAATCAGCCCCAGCATTTT	-	TRBJ1-5	TRBV19	TRBD1
CATRGGEYGYTF	TGTGCCACCAGGGGGGGAGAATATGGCTACACCTTC	-	TRBJ1-2	TRBV10-3	TRBD1